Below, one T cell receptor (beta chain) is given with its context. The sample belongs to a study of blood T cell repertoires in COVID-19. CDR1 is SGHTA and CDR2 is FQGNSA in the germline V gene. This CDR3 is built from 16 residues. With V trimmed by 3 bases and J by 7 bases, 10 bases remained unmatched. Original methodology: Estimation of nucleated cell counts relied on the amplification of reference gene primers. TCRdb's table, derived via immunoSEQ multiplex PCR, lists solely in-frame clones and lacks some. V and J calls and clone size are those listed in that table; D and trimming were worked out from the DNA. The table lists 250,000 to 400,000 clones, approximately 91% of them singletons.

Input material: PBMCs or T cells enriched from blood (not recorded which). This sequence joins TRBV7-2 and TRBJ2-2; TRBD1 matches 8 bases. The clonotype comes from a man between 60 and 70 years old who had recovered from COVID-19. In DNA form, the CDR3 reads TGTGCCAGCAGCTTCGGACAGGGTTTTGCTAACGGGGAGCTGTTTTTT. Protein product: CASSFGQGFANGELFF.